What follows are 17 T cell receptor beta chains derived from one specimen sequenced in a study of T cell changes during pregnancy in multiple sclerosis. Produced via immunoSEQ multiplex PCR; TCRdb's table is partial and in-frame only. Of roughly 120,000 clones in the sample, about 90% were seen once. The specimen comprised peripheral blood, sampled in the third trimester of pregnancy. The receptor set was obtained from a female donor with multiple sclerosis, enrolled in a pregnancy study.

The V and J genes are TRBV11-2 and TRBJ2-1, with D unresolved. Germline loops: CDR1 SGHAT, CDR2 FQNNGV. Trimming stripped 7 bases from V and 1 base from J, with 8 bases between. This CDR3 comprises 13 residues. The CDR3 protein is CASMEQSYNEQFF. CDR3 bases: TGTGCCAGCATGGAGCAATCCTACAATGAGCAGTTCTTC.

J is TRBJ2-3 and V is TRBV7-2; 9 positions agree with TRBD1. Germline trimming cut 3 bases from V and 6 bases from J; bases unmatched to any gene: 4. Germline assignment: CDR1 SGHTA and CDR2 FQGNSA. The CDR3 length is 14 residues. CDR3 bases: TGTGCCAGCAGCTTCACAGGGGGCTCGGATACGCAGTATTTT. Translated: CASSFTGGSDTQYF.

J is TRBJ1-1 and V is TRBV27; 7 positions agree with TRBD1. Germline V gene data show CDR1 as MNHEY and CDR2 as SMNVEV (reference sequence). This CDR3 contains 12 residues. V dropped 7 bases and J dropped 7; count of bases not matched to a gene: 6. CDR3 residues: CASKQGQYEAFF. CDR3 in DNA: TGTGCCAGCAAGCAGGGACAGTATGAAGCTTTCTTT.

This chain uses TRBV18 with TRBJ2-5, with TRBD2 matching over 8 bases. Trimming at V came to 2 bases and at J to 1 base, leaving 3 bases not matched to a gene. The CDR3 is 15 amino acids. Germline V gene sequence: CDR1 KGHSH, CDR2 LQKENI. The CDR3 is CASSPGGLAQETQYF. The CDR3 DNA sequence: TGTGCCAGCTCACCAGGCGGACTAGCCCAAGAGACCCAGTACTTC.

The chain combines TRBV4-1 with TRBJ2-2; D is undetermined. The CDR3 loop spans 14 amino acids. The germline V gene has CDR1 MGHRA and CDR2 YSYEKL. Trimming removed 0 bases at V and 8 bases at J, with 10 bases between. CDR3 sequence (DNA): TGCGCCAGCAGCCAAGATCAAGCAGGTGGGGAGCTGTTTTTT. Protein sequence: CASSQDQAGGELFF.

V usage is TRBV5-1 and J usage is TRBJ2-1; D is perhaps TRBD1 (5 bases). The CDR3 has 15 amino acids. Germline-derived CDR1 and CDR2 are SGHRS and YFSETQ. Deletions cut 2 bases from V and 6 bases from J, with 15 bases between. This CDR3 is CASSFTPLDINEQFF. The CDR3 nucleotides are TGCGCCAGCAGCTTTACTCCCCTGGACATCAATGAGCAGTTCTTC.

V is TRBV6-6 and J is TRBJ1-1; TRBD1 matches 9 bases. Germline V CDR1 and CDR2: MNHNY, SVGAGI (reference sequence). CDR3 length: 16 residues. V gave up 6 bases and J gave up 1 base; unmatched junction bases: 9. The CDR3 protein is CASRRVQGAANTEAFF. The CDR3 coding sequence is TGTGCCAGCAGGCGAGTACAGGGGGCCGCGAACACTGAAGCTTTCTTT.

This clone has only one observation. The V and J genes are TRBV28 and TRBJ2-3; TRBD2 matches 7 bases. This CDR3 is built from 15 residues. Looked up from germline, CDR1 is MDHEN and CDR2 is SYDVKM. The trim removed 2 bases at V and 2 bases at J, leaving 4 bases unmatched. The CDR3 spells CASSLAGADTDTQYF. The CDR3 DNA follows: TGTGCCAGCAGTTTAGCGGGAGCCGACACAGATACGCAGTATTTT. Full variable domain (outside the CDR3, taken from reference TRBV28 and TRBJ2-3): DVKVTQSSRYLVKRTGEKVFLECVQDMDHENMFWYRQDPGLGLRLIYFSYDVKMKEKGDIPEGYSVSREKKERFSLILESASTNQTSMYLCASSLAGADTDTQYFGPGTRLTVL.

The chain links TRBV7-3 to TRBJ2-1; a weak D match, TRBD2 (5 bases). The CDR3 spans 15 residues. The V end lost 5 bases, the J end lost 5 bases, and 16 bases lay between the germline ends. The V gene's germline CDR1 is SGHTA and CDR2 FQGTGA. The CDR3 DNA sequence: TGTGCCAGCAGCCCACTTCCTAGCATAAACAATGAGCAGTTCTTC. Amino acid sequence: CASSPLPSINNEQFF.

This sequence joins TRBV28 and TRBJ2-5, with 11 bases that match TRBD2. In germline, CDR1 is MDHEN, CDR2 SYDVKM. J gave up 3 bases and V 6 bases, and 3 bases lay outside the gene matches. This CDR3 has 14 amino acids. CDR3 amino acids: CASSKLAGEETQYF. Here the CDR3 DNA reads TGTGCCAGCAGCAAACTAGCGGGAGAAGAGACCCAGTACTTC. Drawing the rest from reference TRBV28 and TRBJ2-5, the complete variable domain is DVKVTQSSRYLVKRTGEKVFLECVQDMDHENMFWYRQDPGLGLRLIYFSYDVKMKEKGDIPEGYSVSREKKERFSLILESASTNQTSMYLCASSKLAGEETQYFGPGTRLLVL.

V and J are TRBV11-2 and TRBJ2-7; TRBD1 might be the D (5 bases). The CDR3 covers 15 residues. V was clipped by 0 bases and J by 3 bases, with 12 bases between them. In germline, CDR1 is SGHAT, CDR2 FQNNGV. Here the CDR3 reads CASSLDQTAGYEQYF. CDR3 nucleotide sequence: TGTGCCAGCAGCTTAGACCAGACAGCCGGCTACGAGCAGTACTTC.

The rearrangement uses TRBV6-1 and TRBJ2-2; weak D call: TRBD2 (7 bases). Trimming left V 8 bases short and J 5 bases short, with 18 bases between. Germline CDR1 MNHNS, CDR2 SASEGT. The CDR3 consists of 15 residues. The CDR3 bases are TGTGCCAGCCCCCGAGGGGGGGCGGAAACCGGGGAGCTGTTTTTT. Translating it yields CASPRGGAETGELFF.

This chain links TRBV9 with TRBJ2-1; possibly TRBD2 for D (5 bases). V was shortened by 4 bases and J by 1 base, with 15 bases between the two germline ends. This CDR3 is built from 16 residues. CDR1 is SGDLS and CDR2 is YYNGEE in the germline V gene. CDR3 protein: CASSINSDPSYNEQFF. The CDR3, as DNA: TGTGCCAGCAGCATCAATAGCGATCCTTCCTACAATGAGCAGTTCTTC.

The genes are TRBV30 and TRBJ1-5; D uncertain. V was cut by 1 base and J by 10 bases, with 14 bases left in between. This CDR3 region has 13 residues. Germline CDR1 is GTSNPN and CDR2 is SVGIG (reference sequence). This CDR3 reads CAWSENAGSPQHF. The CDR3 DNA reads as TGTGCCTGGAGTGAAAACGCCGGTAGTCCCCAGCATTTT.

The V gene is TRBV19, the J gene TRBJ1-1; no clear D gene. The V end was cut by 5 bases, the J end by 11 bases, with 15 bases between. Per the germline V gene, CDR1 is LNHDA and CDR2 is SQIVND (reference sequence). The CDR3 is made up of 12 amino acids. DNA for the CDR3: TGTGCCAGTAGTCAAGAGGGAGGGAGGGCTTTCTTT. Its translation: CASSQEGGRAFF.

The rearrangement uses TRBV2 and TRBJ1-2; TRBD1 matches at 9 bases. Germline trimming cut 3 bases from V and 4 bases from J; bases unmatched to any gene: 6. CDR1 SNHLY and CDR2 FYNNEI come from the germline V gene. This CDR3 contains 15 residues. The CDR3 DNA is TGTGCCAGCAGTGATTCGGGACAGGGCTCCTATGGCTACACCTTC. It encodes CASSDSGQGSYGYTF.

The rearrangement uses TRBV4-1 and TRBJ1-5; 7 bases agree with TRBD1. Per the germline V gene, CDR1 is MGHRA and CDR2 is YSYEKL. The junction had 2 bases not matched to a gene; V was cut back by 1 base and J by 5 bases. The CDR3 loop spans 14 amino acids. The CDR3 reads CASSQVQGDQPQHF. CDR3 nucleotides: TGCGCCAGCAGCCAAGTCCAGGGGGATCAGCCCCAGCATTTT.